This note documents a single T cell receptor beta chain sequence. Antigen specificity is unknown. Before sequencing, viral peptide pools were used by the ViraFEST assay to expand antigen-specific CD4+ T cells. Around day 10 of culture, CD4+ T cells were separated out. Neither prior SARS-CoV-2 infection nor positive nucleocapsid antibodies were present in the vaccine recipients. With around 9.4 ug/ml peptides and around 10 IU/ml IL-2, approximately 2.2 million PBMC per well were cultured. The assay was immunoSEQ multiplex PCR, and TCRdb's table has in-frame clones only and misses some. The table records 25,000 to 35,000 clones, under 75% of them present only once. This sample is part of a study of vaccination effects on CD4 cells after COVID-19. Trimming took 11 bases from V and 2 from J, leaving 13 bases between them. CDR3 length equals 12 residues. Germline-derived CDR1 and CDR2 are SNHLY and FYNNEI.

Sequenced here: CD4+ T cells from PBMCs cultured with SARS-CoV-2 spike peptides, sampled before COVID-19 vaccination. The TCR sequence derives from a human donor who received a COVID-19 vaccine. V is TRBV2 and J is TRBJ2-7; D is perhaps TRBD2 (7 bases). The CDR3 region has the DNA TGTGCCGGGGGGGCAAAGACCTACGAGCAGTACTTC. Its protein is CAGGAKTYEQYF.